Following are 6 T cell receptor beta chains from one sample sequenced in a study of tumor-infiltrating lymphocytes in primary liver carcinoma. Researchers generated TCR beta cDNA from around 510 ng of total RNA, relying on a constant-region primer. Three nested multiplex PCR rounds, a slightly modified ARM-PCR method, built the TCR beta libraries. Forward primers for TRBV1-TRBV30 and a C-beta reverse primer served the first two PCR rounds, at approximately 10 cycles each. TCRdb reprocessed the multiplex PCR reads with MiXCR, giving one entry per CDR3 protein. This sample has 35,000 to 50,000 distinct CDR3 sequences; 60% to 80% occur once, and the top ten carry over 30%. Bulk tissue was left unsorted, and RNA and DNA were co-extracted from about 20-30 mg of it. Specimen: tumor-adjacent normal liver tissue. The source of these receptors is a woman aged 30 to 39 with primary liver carcinoma and hepatitis B virus infection.

Points on this clonotype: Compared with germline, one end of the junction differs, possibly owing to a read error. V usage is TRBV11-2 and J usage is TRBJ2-3; 7 bases line up with TRBD2. From germline, CDR1 is SGHAT and CDR2 FQNNGV. The length of the CDR3 is 17 residues. In DNA form, the CDR3 reads TGTGCTAGCAGCCATCGAGAGAGCGGGAACCTCACAGATACGCAGTATTTT. This gives the protein CASSHRESGNLTDTQYF.

In its sample, this clonotype was seen once. The chain joins TRBV10-1 to TRBJ2-1; D perhaps matches TRBD2 (5 bases). V gave up 3 bases and J gave up 7 bases, with 10 bases separating them. The CDR3 spans 13 residues. CDR1 and CDR2 from the germline V gene are WNHNN and SYGVQD (reference sequence). The CDR3 nucleotides are TGCGCCAGCAGTGAAACGCGGGTGAATGAGCAGTTCTTC. Encoded protein: CASSETRVNEQFF.

This clonotype has a count of ten or more. The chain combines TRBV6-2 or TRBV6-3 with TRBJ1-2; weak D call: TRBD1 (5 bases). This CDR3 spans 13 amino acids. The germline CDR1 and CDR2 sequences are MNHEY and SVGEGT. Trimming left V 2 bases short and J 2 bases short, with 6 bases between. The CDR3 sequence: CASSYGGNYGYTF. As DNA, the CDR3 is TGTGCCAGCAGTTACGGGGGGAACTATGGCTACACCTTC.

This clonotype came up many times. The rearrangement uses TRBV4-3 and TRBJ1-2; TRBD1 agrees at 8 bases. In germline, CDR1 is LGHNA, CDR2 YSLEER. V lost 1 base to trimming and J lost 8 bases; unmatched junction nucleotides: 9. The CDR3 has 15 amino acids. The CDR3 reads CASSQGRTGFSGYTF. In DNA form, the CDR3 reads TGCGCCAGCAGCCAAGGGAGGACAGGGTTCAGCGGCTACACCTTC.

This clonotype was seen a handful of times. J is TRBJ2-2 and V is TRBV7-2; D is undetermined. This CDR3 has 13 amino acids. Per germline, CDR1 SGHTA and CDR2 FQGNSA. Trimming left V 2 bases short and J 9 bases short, with 10 bases between. CDR3 region: CASSLPGRRELFF. For the CDR3, the DNA is TGTGCCAGCAGCTTACCAGGACGACGGGAGCTGTTTTTT.

By share, this clonotype ranks as medium-sized. This chain connects TRBV7-8 to TRBJ1-2, with 7 nucleotides matching TRBD1. After removal of 4 bases from V and 4 bases from J, the junction contained 6 bases not matched to a gene. The CDR3 totals 14 residues. CDR1 is SGHVS and CDR2 is FQNEAQ in the germline V gene. DNA of the CDR3: TGTGCCAGCAGCTCCGGCAGGGGGTCCTATGGCTACACCTTC. This sequence encodes CASSSGRGSYGYTF.